This T cell receptor (beta chain) is from a study of control samples from healthy donors and cancer patients. This CDR3 region has 13 residues. The V gene's germline CDR1 is SGHTA and CDR2 FQGTGA. Trimming took 4 bases from V and 6 from J; bases not matched to a gene: 2. Only in-frame clones appear in the TCRdb table, and some are missing; sequencing was by immunoSEQ multiplex PCR. The sample holds tens of thousands of clones, around 89% seen once. The J gene is TRBJ2-7, the V gene TRBV7-3, with 11 positions matching TRBD1. The source material was blood. The receptor was derived from a woman between 65 and 79 years old in good health. CDR3 sequence reads: CASSSGQGGEQYF. The CDR3 DNA is TGTGCCAGCAGCTCGGGACAGGGGGGCGAGCAGTACTTC.